The 26 T cell receptor beta chains reported below all come from one sample, sequenced in a study of blood T cell repertoires in COVID-19. TCRdb's copy holds only in-frame clones and misses some; the assay was immunoSEQ multiplex PCR. The table lists about 200,000 clones, 80% to 90% of them singletons. The sequencing input was peripheral blood. These TCRs come from a human donor with active or convalescent COVID-19. The donor label of this sample is uncertain.

The J gene is TRBJ2-7, the V gene TRBV27; D perhaps matches TRBD1 (6 bases). Trimming cost V 6 bases and J 0 bases, with 12 bases left between them. The CDR3 totals 14 residues. Germline assignment: CDR1 MNHEY and CDR2 SMNVEV (reference sequence). The CDR3 DNA reads TGTGCCAGCAGACCCTGGGGGCCCTCCTACGAGCAGTACTTC. Its protein product is CASRPWGPSYEQYF.

The J gene is TRBJ1-5, the V gene TRBV11-2; no definite D call. This CDR3 is 15 amino acids long. CDR1 and CDR2 from the germline V gene are SGHAT and FQNNGV. V dropped 3 bases and J dropped 4 bases, with 13 bases sitting between them. The CDR3 is CASSLVVVTNQPQHF. The CDR3 DNA sequence: TGTGCCAGCAGCTTGGTCGTCGTTACAAATCAGCCCCAGCATTTT.

J is TRBJ2-7 and V is TRBV9; 7 bases agree with TRBD1. CDR3 length: 13 residues. Germline loops: CDR1 SGDLS, CDR2 YYNGEE. The trim removed 3 bases at V and 5 bases at J, leaving 5 bases unmatched. The CDR3 reads CASSATGRNEQYF. The CDR3 DNA reads TGTGCCAGCAGCGCGACAGGGAGAAACGAGCAGTACTTC. Complete variable domain (other parts from reference TRBV9 and TRBJ2-7): DSGVTQTPKHLITATGQRVTLRCSPRSGDLSVYWYQQSLDQGLQFLIQYYNGEERAKGNILERFSAQQFPDLHSELNLSSLELGDSALYFCASSATGRNEQYFGPGTRLTVT.

The CDR3 region is CASSLMGGINSPLHF. The CDR3 DNA reads as TGTGCCAGCAGCCTCATGGGCGGGATCAATTCACCCCTCCACTTT. The V call is TRBV6-2 or TRBV6-3, the J call TRBJ1-6; D is undetermined. This CDR3 region has 15 residues. The germline CDR1 and CDR2 sequences are MNHEY and SVGEGT. The V end lost 6 bases, the J end lost 7 bases, and 16 bases lay between the germline ends.

The chain combines TRBV12-3 or TRBV12-4 with TRBJ2-2; D not certain. This CDR3 has 11 amino acids. Trimming pared 4 bases from V and 6 bases from J, leaving 3 bases between. This CDR3 reads CASSSAGELFF. The CDR3 DNA reads TGTGCCAGCAGTTCGGCCGGGGAGCTGTTTTTT.

V usage is TRBV4-1 and J usage is TRBJ2-1; D is uncertain. Germline CDR1 MGHRA, CDR2 YSYEKL. CDR3 length equals 13 residues. Trimming left V 6 bases short and J 2 bases short, with 8 bases between. The CDR3 reads CASRKTTYNEQFF. CDR3 sequence (DNA): TGCGCCAGCAGGAAAACTACCTACAATGAGCAGTTCTTC.

The sample holds one count of this clone. The chain couples TRBV7-2 to TRBJ2-7; TRBD2 agrees at 7 bases. Germline CDR1 and CDR2: SGHTA and FQGNSA. With 1 base clipped from V and 0 bases from J, the junction kept 3 bases outside the gene matches. This CDR3 has 15 residues. The CDR3 DNA follows: TGTGCCAGCAGCTTAGTCGGCGGGAGCTCCTACGAGCAGTACTTC. This codes for CASSLVGGSSYEQYF.

The DNA for the CDR3 is TGTGCCTGGAGCGCTCTTACTAGCTCCTACGAGCAGTACTTC. It is translated as CAWSALTSSYEQYF. This chain connects TRBV30 to TRBJ2-7; maybe TRBD2 (5 bases). This CDR3 has 14 residues. Germline V gene data show CDR1 as GTSNPN and CDR2 as SVGIG (reference sequence). With 3 bases removed from V and 0 bases from J, the gap between germline ends came to 12 bases. Complete variable domain (other parts from reference TRBV30 and TRBJ2-7): SQTIHQWPATLVQPVGSPLSLECTVEGTSNPNLYWYRQAAGRGLQLLFYSVGIGQISSEVPQNLSASRPQDRQFILSSKKLLLSDSGFYLCAWSALTSSYEQYFGPGTRLTVT.

The table lists this clone with a count of one. The chain couples TRBV4-3 to TRBJ2-7; 7 positions match TRBD2. Per germline, CDR1 LGHNA and CDR2 YSLEER. This CDR3 is built from 15 residues. V was pared by 1 base and J by 3 bases, with 6 bases of the junction left unmatched. The CDR3 nucleotides are TGCGCCAGCAGCCAAGCATTGGGGGGGAACTACGAGCAGTACTTC. Amino acid sequence: CASSQALGGNYEQYF.

V usage is TRBV6-2 or TRBV6-3 and J usage is TRBJ2-7, with TRBD2 matching over 7 bases. V gave up 2 bases and J gave up 3 bases; unmatched junction bases: 7. Germline loops: CDR1 MNHEY, CDR2 SVGEGT. CDR3 size: 15 residues. The CDR3 DNA reads TGTGCCAGCAGTTACGGGAGGGAATCCCACTACGAGCAGTACTTC. It yields the protein CASSYGRESHYEQYF.

The J gene is TRBJ1-1, the V gene TRBV3-1 (or the pseudogene TRBV3-2), with D unclear. Germline V gene data show CDR1 as LGHDT and CDR2 as YNNKEL (reference sequence). Trimming removed 0 bases at V and 5 bases at J, with 7 bases between. This CDR3 is built from 13 residues. CDR3 in amino acids: CASSQDLLTEAFF. The CDR3 DNA reads as TGTGCCAGCAGCCAAGATCTCTTAACTGAAGCTTTCTTT.

This chain links TRBV7-9 with TRBJ2-5; TRBD2 might be the D (5 bases). Trimming shortened V by 6 bases and J by 5 bases, and 10 bases separated the two germline ends. The CDR3 totals 12 residues. CDR1 and CDR2 from the germline V gene are SEHNR and FQNEAQ (reference sequence). The CDR3 sequence: CASRKAAETQYF. As DNA, the CDR3 is TGTGCCAGCAGGAAAGCGGCTGAGACCCAGTACTTC.

The chain recombines TRBV5-1 with TRBJ1-2; D not resolved. Deletions cut 4 bases from V and 4 bases from J, with 14 bases between. The CDR3 runs to 14 residues. Germline CDR1 is SGHRS and CDR2 is YFSETQ. This CDR3 is CASSAGLDSYGYTF. For the CDR3, the DNA is TGCGCCAGCAGCGCGGGTCTCGATTCCTATGGCTACACCTTC. Full variable domain (outside the CDR3, taken from reference TRBV5-1 and TRBJ1-2): KAGVTQTPRYLIKTRGQQVTLSCSPISGHRSVSWYQQTPGQGLQFLFEYFSETQRNKGNFPGRFSGRQFSNSRSEMNVSTLELGDSALYLCASSAGLDSYGYTFGSGTRLTVV.

This chain links TRBV18 with TRBJ2-5; 16 bases match TRBD2. The V segment lost 5 bases and the J segment 4 bases; nucleotides outside the gene matches: 4. Germline values: CDR1 KGHSH, CDR2 LQKENI. This CDR3 is built from 16 residues. The CDR3 protein is CASSSGLAGGRETQYF. The CDR3 nucleotides read TGTGCCAGCTCATCGGGACTAGCGGGAGGGCGAGAGACCCAGTACTTC.

This chain joins TRBV21-1 and TRBJ1-2; the table calls TRBD1, which could not be checked here. TRBV21-1 is noted as a pseudogene. This CDR3 comprises 12 residues. CDR3 residues: CASRTGNYGYTF. CDR3 bases: TGTGCCAGCAGGACAGGGAACTATGGCTACACCTTC.

This chain joins TRBV10-3 and TRBJ2-7, with TRBD2 matching over 8 bases. CDR1 ENHRY and CDR2 SYGVKD come from the germline V gene. With V trimmed by 6 bases and J by 1 base, 8 bases remained unmatched. The CDR3 loop spans 15 amino acids. Here the CDR3 DNA reads TGTGCCATCAGCAGACTAGCGCAGAGATCCTACGAGCAGTACTTC. Its translation: CAISRLAQRSYEQYF.

The chain combines TRBV10-1 with TRBJ2-7, with D perhaps matching TRBD2 (6 bases). V lost 6 bases to trimming and J lost 0 bases, with 15 bases between them. The CDR3 has 15 residues. The germline V gene has CDR1 WNHNN and CDR2 SYGVQD (reference sequence). The CDR3 loop reads CASSRGAEYSYEQYF. CDR3 bases: TGCGCCAGCAGCCGCGGGGCCGAGTACTCCTACGAGCAGTACTTC.

In its sample, this clone was seen once. The rearrangement joins TRBV7-3 to TRBJ2-5, with TRBD2 identical over 7 bases. Trimming took 5 bases from V and 5 from J; bases not matched to a gene: 11. In germline, CDR1 is SGHTA, CDR2 FQGTGA. This CDR3 contains 15 residues. Written as DNA, the CDR3 is TGTGCCAGCAGCCCGCTTGGGGGGGGTCTGGAGACCCAGTACTTC. Protein sequence: CASSPLGGGLETQYF.

The chain uses TRBV30 and TRBJ2-1, with TRBD2 matching over 8 bases. The CDR3 runs to 16 residues. V lost 2 bases, J lost 5 bases, and 11 bases stayed unmatched. The V gene's germline CDR1 is GTSNPN and CDR2 SVGIG (reference sequence). CDR3 in DNA: TGTGCCTGGAGTACCCTAGGAGCGGGGGATCACAATGAGCAGTTCTTC. This codes for CAWSTLGAGDHNEQFF.

The chain joins TRBV6-6 to TRBJ1-2; no reliable D call. The CDR3 is 15 amino acids. V lost 3 bases, J lost 3 bases, and 14 bases lay in between. Germline V gene data show CDR1 as MNHNY and CDR2 as SVGAGI (reference sequence). The CDR3 DNA reads TGTGCCAGCAGTTATTATGGAGATTTAGACTATGGCTACACCTTC. Translation: CASSYYGDLDYGYTF.

This chain connects TRBV6-5 to TRBJ1-4; D uncertain. V lost 10 bases to trimming and J lost 7 bases, with 16 bases between them. CDR3 length equals 13 residues. CDR1 is MNHEY and CDR2 is SVGAGI in the germline V gene. CDR3 sequence reads: CATSGFESEKLFF. CDR3 coding DNA: TGTGCCACGTCGGGATTTGAGAGTGAAAAACTGTTTTTT.

The V and J genes are TRBV5-6 and TRBJ1-1, with 8 bases aligning to TRBD1. The ends lost 3 bases at V and 2 bases at J; junction bases unmatched: 3. Germline values: CDR1 SGHDT, CDR2 YYEEEE. This CDR3 has 14 residues. CDR3 DNA sequence: TGTGCCAGCAGCTCGACAGGGGTAAACACTGAAGCTTTCTTT. Its protein product is CASSSTGVNTEAFF.

The V and J genes are TRBV30 and TRBJ2-7; the match to TRBD2 covers 13 bases. The V segment lost 1 base and the J segment 12 bases; nucleotides outside the gene matches: 6. Per germline, CDR1 GTSNPN and CDR2 SVGIG (reference sequence). The CDR3 totals 13 residues. CDR3: CAWSAGLAGESYF. DNA for the CDR3: TGTGCCTGGAGTGCAGGACTAGCGGGAGAGTCGTACTTC.

The chain employs TRBV6-5 and TRBJ1-4; 8 nucleotides align to TRBD1. The CDR3 loop spans 13 amino acids. Trimming removed 10 bases from V and 6 bases from J; junction bases left unmatched: 7. Germline lookup yields CDR1 MNHEY and CDR2 SVGAGI. This chain's CDR3 is CAIPGQVDEKLFF. The CDR3, as DNA: TGTGCCATTCCGGGACAGGTGGATGAAAAACTGTTTTTT.

The CDR3 coding sequence is TGTGCCACCACCCCCCGGGGGGAGTTTGCAGATACGCAGTATTTT. It is translated as CATTPRGEFADTQYF. This rearrangement joins TRBV6-2 or TRBV6-3 to TRBJ2-3; 7 nucleotides agree with TRBD2. J was trimmed by 4 bases and V by 10 bases; bases with no gene match: 14. The CDR3 length is 15 residues. From germline, CDR1 is MNHEY and CDR2 SVGEGT.

The V gene is TRBV4-1, the J gene TRBJ2-7, with 15 bases that match TRBD2. Germline CDR1 MGHRA, CDR2 YSYEKL. V dropped 4 bases and J dropped 2; count of bases not matched to a gene: 9. The CDR3 consists of 18 residues. Written as DNA, the CDR3 is TGCGCCAGCAGCCCCGGACTAGCGGGAGGGCCAGGGACCTACGAGCAGTACTTC. It yields the protein CASSPGLAGGPGTYEQYF.